This TCR beta chain was identified in a study of T cells in Graves' hyperthyroidism and ophthalmopathy (dated by TCRdb to between 2019 and 2020). In terms of the full investigation: Peripheral blood was sampled at the time of initial diagnosis, prior to any treatment. Prospective prediction of ophthalmopathy was tested in an independent validation cohort consisting of 18 hyperthyroidism patients and some 17 patients who later progressed to ophthalmopathy. The roughly 90 discovery patients were divided at random into training and test sets in a 7:3 ratio. To identify distinguishing TCR V-J signatures, a discovery cohort of 90 to 100 patients was used, comprising under 45 with Graves' ophthalmopathy and around 60 with stable Graves' hyperthyroidism. TCR Vbeta CDR3 sequencing of 135 peripheral blood samples (more than 40 ophthalmopathy, over 70 hyperthyroidism and approximately 17 progressor patients) is reported in the paper. After blood sampling, hyperthyroidism patients were treated with methimazole at a starting dose of 30 mg daily, and ophthalmopathy patients were treated with high-dose intravenous methylprednisolone. Thyroid tissue and blood T-cell repertoires from roughly 6 Graves' hyperthyroidism patients were also compared in the study. General study outcomes and caveats: A 13 V-J signature model separated ophthalmopathy from stable hyperthyroidism, with over 85% sensitivity and 81.08% specificity in cross-validation and 80%/75% in testing. No statistical method was used to fix the sample size in advance, and group allocation was not hidden from the investigators. Most expanded thyroid clonotypes (frequency above 0.001) were also found in blood, which suggests that blood repertoires may mirror thyroid immune responses. During validation, the model predicted progression to ophthalmopathy a median of approximately six months ahead of onset, with around 70% sensitivity and under 85% specificity.

CDR1 and CDR2, per the germline V gene, are MGHRA and YSYEKL. Its CDR3 holds 16 amino acids, cysteine through phenylalanine. Only CDR3 DNA remains: 48 bases, in frame from the first base. V is reduced by 3 bases and J by 0 bases, leaving a spacing of 15 bases between them. Ophthalmopathy patients had moderately to severely active disease, Clinical Activity Score of at least 3, NOSPECS grade of at least 4, and duration under 3 months. The study excluded patients with uncontrolled infections, other autoimmune diseases, pregnancy or lactation. Diagnoses relied on clinical symptoms, serum thyroxine and TRAb, thyroid ultrasound and orbital computed tomography. PBMCs were separated from roughly 10 ml of fresh peripheral blood using Ficoll-Paque density gradient centrifugation. Total RNA was extracted with Trizol reagent, and quality was checked on an Agilent 2100 Bioanalyzer. Amplification of TCR beta CDR3 regions was carried out from RNA transcripts. The first round of RT-PCR for the TCR CDR3 was performed with the HTBI primer set and the Qiagen OneStep RT-PCR kit. Libraries were constructed in a second round of multiplex PCR, after which size selection and purification were performed. Paired-end sequencing of the libraries was performed with 100 bp reads on an Illumina HiSeq2000. As for the authors' bioinformatics: SOAPnuke was used to process the raw data, removing reads that contained adapters or uncalled bases, had a mean Phred below 15, or lacked an exact match to the constant primer or identifier. High-quality paired reads were merged using COPE v1.2.5, and each unique nucleotide sequence was defined as a clonotype. Clonotypes were aligned to IMGT TRBV, TRBD and TRBJ reference segments using MiTCR v1.1. The analysis was restricted to V-J combinations with a frequency above 0.0001, which together covered just over 99% of the repertoires. A TCS score was defined as the ratio of F50 (clonal expansion) to E x V (chaos), with BLOSUM62-based TCRdist applied between CDR3 peptides within each V-J. Welch's t-statistics and random forest reduced several hundred V-J features to about 13, which were used in a naive Bayes classifier (R e1071). TCRdb reworked the public reads: Q25 trimming with fastp, MiXCR clone assembly, productive beta chains retained. Rows merge per CDR3 protein into single entries with the most common DNA and genes. The V and J calls shown here were made by TCRdb, not taken from the authors' results. The sample profile shows about 350,000 distinct CDR3 sequences; approximately 15% of them were found once. About 37% of the sample belongs to the ten largest clones.

As concerns this clonotype: Which antigen it targets is not known. Within one base of it there is no much larger clone, and no base qualities were kept.

The V gene is TRBV4-1 and the J gene is TRBJ2-7; the D gene assignment is ambiguous. Material: blood. The receptor's source is a woman aged 40 to 50 with Graves' ophthalmopathy. CDR3 protein: CASSHTGRELSYEQYF. The DNA reads TGCGCCAGCAGCCATACGGGTAGGGAACTCTCCTACGAGCAGTACTTC.